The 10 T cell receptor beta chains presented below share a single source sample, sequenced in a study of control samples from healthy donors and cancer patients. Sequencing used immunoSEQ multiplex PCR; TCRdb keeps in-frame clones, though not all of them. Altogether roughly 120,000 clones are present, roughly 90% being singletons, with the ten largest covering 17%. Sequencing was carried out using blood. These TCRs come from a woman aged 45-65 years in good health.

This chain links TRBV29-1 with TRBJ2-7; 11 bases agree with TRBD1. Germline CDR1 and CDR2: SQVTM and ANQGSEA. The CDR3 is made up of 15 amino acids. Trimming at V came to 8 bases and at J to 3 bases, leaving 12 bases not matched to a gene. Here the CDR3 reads CSLSPGQGVLYEQYV. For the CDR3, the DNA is TGCAGCCTCTCCCCGGGACAGGGGGTTCTCTACGAGCAGTACGTC.

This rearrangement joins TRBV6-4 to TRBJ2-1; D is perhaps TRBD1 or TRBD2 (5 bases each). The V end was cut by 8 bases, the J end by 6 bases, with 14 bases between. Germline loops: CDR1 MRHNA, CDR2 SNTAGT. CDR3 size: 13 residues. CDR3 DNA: TGTGCCAGCGCCGCCGGGGCGGGCAATGAGCAGTTCTTC. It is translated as CASAAGAGNEQFF.

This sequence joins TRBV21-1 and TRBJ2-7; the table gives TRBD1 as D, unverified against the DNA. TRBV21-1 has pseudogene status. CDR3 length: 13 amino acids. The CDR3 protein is CANTRDSPTEQYV. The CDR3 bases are TGTGCCAACACGAGGGACAGTCCCACGGAGCAGTACGTC.

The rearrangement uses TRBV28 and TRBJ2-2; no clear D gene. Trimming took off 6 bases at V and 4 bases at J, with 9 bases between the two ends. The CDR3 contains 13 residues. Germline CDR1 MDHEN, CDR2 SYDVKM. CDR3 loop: CASRYRATGELFF. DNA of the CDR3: TGTGCCAGCAGGTACCGGGCCACCGGGGAGCTGTTTTTT.

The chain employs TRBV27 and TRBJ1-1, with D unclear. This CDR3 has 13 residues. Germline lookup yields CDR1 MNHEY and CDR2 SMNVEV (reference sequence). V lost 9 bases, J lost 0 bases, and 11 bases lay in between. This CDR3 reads CASSPQMNTEAFF. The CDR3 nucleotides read TGTGCCAGTAGTCCTCAGATGAACACTGAAGCTTTCTTT.

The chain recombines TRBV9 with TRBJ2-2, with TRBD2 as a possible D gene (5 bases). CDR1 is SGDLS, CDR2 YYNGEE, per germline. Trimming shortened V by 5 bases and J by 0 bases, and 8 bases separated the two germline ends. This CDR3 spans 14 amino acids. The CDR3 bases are TGTGCCAGCAGGGAGGTTCCGAACACCGGGGAGCTGTTTTTT. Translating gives CASREVPNTGELFF.

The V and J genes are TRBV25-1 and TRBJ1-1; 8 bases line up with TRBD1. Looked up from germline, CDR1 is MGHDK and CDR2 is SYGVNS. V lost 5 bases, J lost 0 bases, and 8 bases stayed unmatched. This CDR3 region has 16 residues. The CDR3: CASSTRGRLMNTEAFF. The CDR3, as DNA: TGTGCCAGCAGTACCAGGGGGCGACTCATGAACACTGAAGCTTTCTTT.

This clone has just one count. CDR3 DNA: TGTGCCAGCAGCCTTACAGTGAACACTGAAGCTTTCTTT. It translates to CASSLTVNTEAFF. V is TRBV12-3 or TRBV12-4 and J is TRBJ1-1; D is ambiguous. Trimming left V 6 bases short and J 0 bases short, with 8 bases between. CDR3 length: 13 residues.

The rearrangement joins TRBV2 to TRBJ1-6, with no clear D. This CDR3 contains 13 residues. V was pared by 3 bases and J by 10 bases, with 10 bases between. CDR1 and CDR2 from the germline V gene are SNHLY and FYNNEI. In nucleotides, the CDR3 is TGTGCCAGCAGTGACCCCCTCAGGTCACCCCTCCACTTT. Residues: CASSDPLRSPLHF.

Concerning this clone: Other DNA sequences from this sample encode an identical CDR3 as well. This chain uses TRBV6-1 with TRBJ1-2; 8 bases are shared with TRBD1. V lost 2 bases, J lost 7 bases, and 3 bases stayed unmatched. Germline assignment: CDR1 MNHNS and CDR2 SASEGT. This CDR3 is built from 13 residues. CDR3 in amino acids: CASSEQGALGYTF. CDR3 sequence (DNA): TGTGCCAGCAGTGAACAGGGGGCCCTTGGCTACACCTTC.